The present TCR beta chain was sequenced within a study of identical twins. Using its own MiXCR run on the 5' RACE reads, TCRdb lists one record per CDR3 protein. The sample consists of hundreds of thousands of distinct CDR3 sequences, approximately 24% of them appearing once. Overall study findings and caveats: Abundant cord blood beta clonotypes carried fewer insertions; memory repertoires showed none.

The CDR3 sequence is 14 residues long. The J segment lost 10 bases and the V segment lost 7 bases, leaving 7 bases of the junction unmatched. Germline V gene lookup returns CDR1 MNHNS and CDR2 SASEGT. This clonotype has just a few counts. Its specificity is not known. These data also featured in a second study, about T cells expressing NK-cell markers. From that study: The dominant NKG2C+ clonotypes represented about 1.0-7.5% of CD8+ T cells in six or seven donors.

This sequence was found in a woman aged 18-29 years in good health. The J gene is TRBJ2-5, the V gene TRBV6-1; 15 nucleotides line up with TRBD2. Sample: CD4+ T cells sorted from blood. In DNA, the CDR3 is TGTGCCAGCAATCCGGGACTAGCGGGAGGCGTCCAGTACTTC. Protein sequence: CASNPGLAGGVQYF.